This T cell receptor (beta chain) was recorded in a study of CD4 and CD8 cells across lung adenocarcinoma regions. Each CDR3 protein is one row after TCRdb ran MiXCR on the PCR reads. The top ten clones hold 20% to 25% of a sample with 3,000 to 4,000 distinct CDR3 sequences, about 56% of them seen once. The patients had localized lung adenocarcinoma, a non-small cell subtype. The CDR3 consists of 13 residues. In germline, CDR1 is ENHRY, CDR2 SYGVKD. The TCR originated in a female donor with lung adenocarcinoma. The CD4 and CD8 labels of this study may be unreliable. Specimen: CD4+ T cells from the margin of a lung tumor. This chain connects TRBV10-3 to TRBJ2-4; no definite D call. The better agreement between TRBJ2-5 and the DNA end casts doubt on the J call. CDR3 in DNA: TGTGCCATCAGTGAGAGGGTGGAAGAGACCCAGTACTTC. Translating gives CAISERVEETQYF.